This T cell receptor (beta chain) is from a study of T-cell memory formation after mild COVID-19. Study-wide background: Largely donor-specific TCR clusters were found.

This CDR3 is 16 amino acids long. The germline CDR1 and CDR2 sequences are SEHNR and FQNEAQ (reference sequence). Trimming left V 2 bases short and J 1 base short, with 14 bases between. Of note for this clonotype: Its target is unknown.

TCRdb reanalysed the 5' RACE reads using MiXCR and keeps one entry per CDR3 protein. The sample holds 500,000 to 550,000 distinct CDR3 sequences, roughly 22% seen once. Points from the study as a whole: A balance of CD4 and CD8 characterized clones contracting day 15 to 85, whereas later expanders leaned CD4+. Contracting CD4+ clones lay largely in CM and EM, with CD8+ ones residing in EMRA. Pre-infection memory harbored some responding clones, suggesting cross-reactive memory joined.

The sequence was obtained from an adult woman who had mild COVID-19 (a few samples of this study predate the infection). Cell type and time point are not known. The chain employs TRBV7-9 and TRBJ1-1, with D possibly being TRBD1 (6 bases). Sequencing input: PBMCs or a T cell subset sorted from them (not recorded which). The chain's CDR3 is CASSLISGGGNTEAFF. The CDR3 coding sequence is TGTGCCAGCAGCTTAATTTCAGGAGGGGGGAACACTGAAGCTTTCTTT.